The following is a T cell receptor (beta chain) sequence with its context. Antigen specificity is unknown. These data belong to a study of CD8 T cells in ankylosing spondylitis. Quantitative barcoded 5'-RACE was used to prepare TCR beta libraries. From the 5' RACE reads, TCRdb called clonotypes with MiXCR, one entry per CDR3 protein. The sample contains under 950,000 distinct CDR3 sequences, 15% to 20% of which appear only once. Points from the study as a whole: Within ankylosing spondylitis blood, a TCR beta motif made up of eight highly homologous variants appeared to be characteristic.

The CDR3 is made up of 11 amino acids. V was clipped by 0 bases and J by 6 bases, with 5 bases between them. Germline CDR1 DFQATT, CDR2 SNEGSKA (reference sequence). This TCR was recovered from a male donor with ankylosing spondylitis. The V gene is TRBV20-1, the J gene TRBJ1-1; D is ambiguous. Input material: blood, either unsorted or a sorted T cell fraction (not recorded which). This CDR3 is CSARDEPEAFF. The CDR3 DNA reads as TGCAGTGCTAGAGATGAACCTGAAGCTTTCTTT.